This passage covers 26 T cell receptor beta chains from one sample sequenced in a study of cytomegalovirus exposure and HLA in healthy donors. Clones were sequenced by immunoSEQ multiplex PCR, and TCRdb holds only the in-frame ones, with some missing. The table shows some 210,000 clones, with around nine tenths occurring only once. Sequencing was carried out using PBMCs. Source of these receptors: a woman in her late teens or twenties in good health and CMV-seropositive.

The rearrangement uses TRBV27 and TRBJ2-3; 9 nucleotides match TRBD2. Germline assignment: CDR1 MNHEY and CDR2 SMNVEV (reference sequence). V shed 2 bases, J shed 2 bases, and the junction held 2 bases outside the gene matches. The CDR3 is 15 residues long. CDR3 protein: CASSLLAGTTDTQYF. DNA for the CDR3: TGTGCCAGCAGTTTACTAGCGGGGACCACAGATACGCAGTATTTT.

V and J are TRBV6-5 and TRBJ1-1, with D uncertain. The germline V gene has CDR1 MNHEY and CDR2 SVGAGI. V lost 9 bases to trimming and J lost 2 bases, with 19 bases between them. This CDR3 has 15 amino acids. The CDR3 nucleotides read TGTGCCAGTAGGTTCCGAAGCGGCAGAAACACTGAAGCTTTCTTT. This translates into CASRFRSGRNTEAFF.

The gene calls are TRBV28 and TRBJ1-3; possibly TRBD1 for D (6 bases). Germline lookup yields CDR1 MDHEN and CDR2 SYDVKM. The ends were cut back, 5 bases at V and 9 bases at J, with 17 bases in the middle. The CDR3 is 14 amino acids. This chain's CDR3 is CASSPGAGAATIYF. Written as DNA, the CDR3 is TGTGCCAGCAGTCCCGGCGCAGGGGCGGCCACCATATATTTT.

The chain has TRBV4-2 and TRBJ2-7; D not certain. Trimming stripped 1 base from V and 1 base from J, with 11 bases between. This CDR3 is built from 15 residues. Germline V gene lookup returns CDR1 LGHNA and CDR2 YNFKEQ. The chain's CDR3 is CASSQVRHGSYEQYF. The CDR3 region has the DNA TGTGCCAGCAGCCAAGTACGTCACGGTTCCTACGAGCAGTACTTC.

The chain has TRBV18 and TRBJ2-2, with TRBD1 identical over 8 bases. Germline V gene lookup returns CDR1 KGHSH and CDR2 LQKENI. Germline trimming cut 8 bases from V and 3 bases from J; bases unmatched to any gene: 5. This CDR3 has 14 residues. The CDR3 loop is CASLDRAYTGELFF. The CDR3 coding sequence is TGTGCCAGCCTGGACAGGGCCTACACCGGGGAGCTGTTTTTT. The whole variable domain, filled in from reference TRBV18 and TRBJ2-2, reads NAGVMQNPRHLVRRRGQEARLRCSPMKGHSHVYWYRQLPEEGLKFMVYLQKENIIDESGMPKERFSAEFPKEGPSILRIQQVVRGDSAAYFCASLDRAYTGELFFGEGSRLTVL.

This chain connects TRBV7-9 to TRBJ2-7, with unresolved D. The length of the CDR3 is 15 residues. In germline, CDR1 is SEHNR, CDR2 FQNEAQ (reference sequence). The germline V and J ends were trimmed by 2 bases and 2 bases, with 13 bases remaining between them. The CDR3 DNA reads TGTGCCAGCAGCTTACTAGGCGCACCGACCTACGAGCAGTACTTC. Its protein is CASSLLGAPTYEQYF.

The rearrangement uses TRBV27 and TRBJ2-1; 11 nucleotides align to TRBD2. V was clipped by 4 bases and J by 4 bases; unmatched bases: 6. Germline assignment: CDR1 MNHEY and CDR2 SMNVEV (reference sequence). The CDR3 length is 16 residues. The CDR3 spells CASSSLGTSGYNEQFF. The CDR3 DNA reads TGTGCCAGCAGTTCCCTCGGGACTAGCGGTTACAATGAGCAGTTCTTC.

The V gene is TRBV7-3, the J gene TRBJ2-7, with 10 bases aligning to TRBD2. CDR3 length equals 14 residues. Germline CDR1 is SGHTA and CDR2 is FQGTGA. J gave up 6 bases and V 5 bases, and 7 bases lay outside the gene matches. This CDR3 reads CASSPLAGVGEQYF. CDR3 DNA: TGTGCCAGCAGCCCTCTAGCGGGAGTTGGCGAGCAGTACTTC.

The chain employs TRBV5-1 and TRBJ2-2, with 11 bases fitting TRBD2. The CDR3 has 16 amino acids. The ends lost 4 bases at V and 3 bases at J; junction bases unmatched: 5. Per the germline V gene, CDR1 is SGHRS and CDR2 is YFSETQ. The CDR3 loop is CASSVLAGGYTGELFF. DNA for the CDR3: TGCGCCAGCAGCGTCCTAGCGGGAGGTTACACCGGGGAGCTGTTTTTT.

This sequence joins TRBV28 and TRBJ2-7; D possibly corresponds to TRBD2 (5 bases). Trimming pared 4 bases from V and 2 bases from J, leaving 15 bases between. CDR1 is MDHEN, CDR2 SYDVKM, per germline. The CDR3 has 15 amino acids. DNA for the CDR3: TGTGCCAGCAGTTCCCCCGGGGATAAGCCCTACGAGCAGTACTTC. It is translated as CASSSPGDKPYEQYF.

The J gene is TRBJ2-1, the V gene TRBV11-3, with 9 bases lining up with TRBD1. The CDR3 is 13 residues long. V lost 1 base and J lost 8; bases outside the gene matches: 0. CDR1 and CDR2 from the germline V gene are SGHNT and YENEEA. CDR3 DNA: TGTGCCAGCAGCTTAGGGGACAGGGATGAGCAGTTCTTC. It codes for CASSLGDRDEQFF.

The V call is TRBV28, the J call TRBJ1-2; tentative D call: TRBD1 (5 bases). With 5 bases removed from V and 0 bases from J, the gap between germline ends came to 13 bases. The CDR3 has 15 amino acids. Germline values: CDR1 MDHEN, CDR2 SYDVKM. The CDR3, as DNA: TGTGCCAGCAGTCCTCGGACAAAAGCTAACTATGGCTACACCTTC. This encodes CASSPRTKANYGYTF.

This clone was seen more than once but under ten times. The rearrangement joins TRBV30 to TRBJ2-5, with 7 bases identical to TRBD2. Germline CDR1 is GTSNPN and CDR2 is SVGIG (reference sequence). This CDR3 comprises 19 residues. After removal of 2 bases from V and 2 bases from J, the junction contained 20 bases not matched to a gene. CDR3 nucleotides: TGTGCCTGGAGTTATCCCGCGGGAGTTTCCCCCACGAATCAAGAGACCCAGTACTTC. It translates to CAWSYPAGVSPTNQETQYF.

In its sample, this clone was seen a few times. J is TRBJ1-1 and V is TRBV10-1; D is uncertain. V was clipped by 4 bases and J by 1 base, with 7 bases between them. CDR1 and CDR2 from the germline V gene are WNHNN and SYGVQD (reference sequence). The CDR3 totals 13 residues. As DNA, the CDR3 is TGCGCCAGCAGTGGTTCGAGGAACACTGAAGCTTTCTTT. Its protein is CASSGSRNTEAFF.

In this sample, this clone turned up once. The chain is built from TRBV6-1 and TRBJ2-7; D gene unclear. V was pared by 1 base and J by 1 base, with 8 bases between. CDR1 and CDR2 from the germline V gene are MNHNS and SASEGT. The CDR3 totals 14 residues. The CDR3 here is CASSEVDTSYEQYF. The CDR3 bases are TGTGCCAGCAGTGAAGTAGACACTTCCTACGAGCAGTACTTC.

The genes are TRBV6-1 and TRBJ2-5, with 10 bases aligning to TRBD2. In germline, CDR1 is MNHNS, CDR2 SASEGT. The length of the CDR3 is 14 residues. V shed 8 bases and J 2 bases; nucleotides not matched to a gene: 5. CDR3: CASSLAGQQETQYF. The CDR3 DNA is TGTGCCAGCTCACTAGCGGGACAACAAGAGACCCAGTACTTC.

The chain has TRBV7-9 and TRBJ1-2, with a possible D match to TRBD1 (5 bases). The germline CDR1 and CDR2 sequences are SEHNR and FQNEAQ (reference sequence). The CDR3 covers 17 residues. Trimming removed 0 bases at V and 0 bases at J, with 14 bases between. CDR3 coding DNA: TGTGCCAGCAGCTTAGCTCAGGGCCCTGAAGCTAACTATGGCTACACCTTC. It translates to CASSLAQGPEANYGYTF.

This sequence joins TRBV28 and TRBJ1-2; no clear D. Trimming cost V 1 base and J 5 bases, with 17 bases left between them. Germline V gene data show CDR1 as MDHEN and CDR2 as SYDVKM. The length of the CDR3 is 16 residues. The CDR3 sequence: CASSLLRHPKGYGYTF. CDR3 nucleotides: TGTGCCAGCAGTTTATTGAGACACCCAAAAGGTTATGGCTACACCTTC.

This chain links TRBV6-5 with TRBJ2-4; TRBD1 agrees at 7 bases. The V and J ends lost 8 bases and 5 bases, in that order; junction bases with no gene match: 3. This CDR3 has 12 residues. Germline CDR1 MNHEY, CDR2 SVGAGI. This CDR3 reads CASGTAENIQYF. The CDR3 nucleotides are TGTGCCAGCGGGACAGCAGAAAACATTCAGTACTTC.

This chain uses TRBV7-2 with TRBJ1-4; D is undetermined. CDR1 and CDR2 (germline): SGHTA, FQGNSA. The CDR3 has 16 residues. Trimming cost V 3 bases and J 2 bases, with 13 bases left between them. The DNA of the CDR3 is TGTGCCAGCAGCTTGATCGGGGAGATCACTAATGAAAAACTGTTTTTT. As protein: CASSLIGEITNEKLFF.

This chain connects TRBV5-1 to TRBJ2-7, with D hard to call. Germline V lookup: CDR1 SGHRS, CDR2 YFSETQ. This CDR3 has 14 residues. V was trimmed by 6 bases and J by 1 base, leaving 14 bases between them. CDR3 in amino acids: CASTLGLGSYEQYF. The CDR3 coding sequence is TGCGCCAGCACCCTAGGATTGGGTTCCTACGAGCAGTACTTC. Looking up the rest from reference TRBV5-1 and TRBJ2-7 gives the full variable domain: KAGVTQTPRYLIKTRGQQVTLSCSPISGHRSVSWYQQTPGQGLQFLFEYFSETQRNKGNFPGRFSGRQFSNSRSEMNVSTLELGDSALYLCASTLGLGSYEQYFGPGTRLTVT.

The J gene is TRBJ1-2, the V gene TRBV27, with 8 bases matching TRBD1. After removal of 6 bases from V and 7 bases from J, the junction contained 10 bases not matched to a gene. This CDR3 comprises 14 residues. Germline values: CDR1 MNHEY, CDR2 SMNVEV (reference sequence). CDR3 sequence (DNA): TGTGCCAGCAGCCAAACAGGGGGAAGATCTGGCTACACCTTC. Encoded protein: CASSQTGGRSGYTF.

In this sample, this clone turned up a few times. CDR3 nucleotides: TGCGCCAGCAGCCCTAAGATCGGCGGAGGAGCGTCCGAGCAGTACTTC. This codes for CASSPKIGGGASEQYF. The V call is TRBV4-1, the J call TRBJ2-7, with D perhaps TRBD2 (5 bases). From germline, CDR1 is MGHRA and CDR2 YSYEKL. The V end lost 4 bases, the J end lost 6 bases, and 22 bases lay between the germline ends. CDR3 length: 16 amino acids.

The V call is TRBV28, the J call TRBJ1-1; 10 bases align to TRBD1. Germline CDR1 MDHEN, CDR2 SYDVKM. The J segment lost 3 bases and the V segment lost 6 bases, leaving 4 bases of the junction unmatched. The CDR3 is made up of 14 amino acids. CDR3 residues: CASSGTGDYTEAFF. The CDR3 DNA reads TGTGCCAGCAGCGGGACAGGGGATTACACTGAAGCTTTCTTT.

This clone was seen a single time. The chain has TRBV4-1 and TRBJ2-7; 7 nucleotides line up with TRBD2. Germline CDR1 MGHRA, CDR2 YSYEKL. The CDR3 contains 16 residues. The ends lost 4 bases at V and 3 bases at J; junction bases unmatched: 12. CDR3 sequence: CASSPRGGSIRYEQYF. The CDR3 DNA is TGCGCCAGCAGCCCCCGGGGAGGGAGCATCCGCTACGAGCAGTACTTC.

This clone was observed once. This chain links TRBV28 with TRBJ2-7, with D tentatively TRBD1 (6 bases). V was shortened by 3 bases and J by 2 bases, with 17 bases between the two germline ends. The germline CDR1 and CDR2 sequences are MDHEN and SYDVKM. The CDR3 spans 16 residues. CDR3 in DNA: TGTGCCAGCAGTTTCAGCCCGCAGGGGCCCACCTACGAGCAGTACTTC. This codes for CASSFSPQGPTYEQYF. The full variable domain, with the rest looked up from reference TRBV28 and TRBJ2-7, is DVKVTQSSRYLVKRTGEKVFLECVQDMDHENMFWYRQDPGLGLRLIYFSYDVKMKEKGDIPEGYSVSREKKERFSLILESASTNQTSMYLCASSFSPQGPTYEQYFGPGTRLTVT.